The 5 T cell receptor beta chains given below trace back to one sample, sequenced in a study of blood T cell repertoires in COVID-19. Profiled with immunoSEQ multiplex PCR; TCRdb holds only in-frame clones, not every one. This table has some 220,000 clones, over 70% appearing once. The sample taken for sequencing was peripheral blood. These receptors all come from a woman between 65 and 79 years old with acute or convalescent COVID-19.

The V and J genes are TRBV18 and TRBJ2-5; D is perhaps TRBD2 (6 bases). Germline V gene sequence: CDR1 KGHSH, CDR2 LQKENI. The CDR3 extends over 13 amino acids. Trimming left V 4 bases short and J 2 bases short, with 8 bases between. CDR3 sequence reads: CASSRGRQETQYF. The CDR3 DNA follows: TGTGCCAGCTCACGGGGGAGGCAAGAGACCCAGTACTTC.

This chain uses TRBV9 with TRBJ1-4; 9 nucleotides match TRBD1. This CDR3 has 15 residues. Unmatched junction bases numbered 8, after V lost 3 bases and J lost 8 bases. CDR1 is SGDLS, CDR2 YYNGEE, per germline. This CDR3 reads CASSGLGTGREKLFF. CDR3 DNA: TGTGCCAGCAGCGGACTAGGGACAGGGCGGGAAAAACTGTTTTTT.

The chain combines TRBV7-8 with TRBJ2-3, with 7 bases that match TRBD2. V was pared by 4 bases and J by 0 bases, with 10 bases of the junction left unmatched. Germline lookup yields CDR1 SGHVS and CDR2 FQNEAQ. The CDR3 has 17 amino acids. This chain's CDR3 is CASSWPIGLVSTDTQYF. In DNA form, the CDR3 reads TGTGCCAGCAGCTGGCCAATCGGACTAGTTAGCACAGATACGCAGTATTTT.

This clone came up a few times. The chain employs TRBV6-2 or TRBV6-3 and TRBJ2-7, with 7 positions matching TRBD1. V lost 6 bases and J lost 3; bases outside the gene matches: 5. The length of the CDR3 is 13 residues. Germline V CDR1 and CDR2: MNHEY, SVGEGT. CDR3 loop: CASSKTGDYEQYF. The CDR3 DNA reads TGTGCCAGCAGCAAAACAGGGGACTACGAGCAGTACTTC.

The rearrangement joins TRBV6-1 to TRBJ1-2; TRBD1 aligns across 8 bases. The germline CDR1 and CDR2 sequences are MNHNS and SASEGT. CDR3 length: 15 amino acids. Trimming took 3 bases from V and 2 from J; bases not matched to a gene: 5. For the CDR3, the DNA is TGTGCCAGCAGTGACAGGGGGCGCTTAAACTATGGCTACACCTTC. Translated: CASSDRGRLNYGYTF.